This TCR beta chain originates from a study of Graves' ophthalmopathy and Graves' hyperthyroidism. This CDR3 region has 14 residues. With V trimmed by 6 bases and J by 4 bases, 5 bases remained unmatched. Germline lookup yields CDR1 ENHRY and CDR2 SYGVKD. RNA transcripts were the source from which TCR beta CDR3 regions were amplified. The first-round RT-PCR employed HTBI primers together with the Qiagen OneStep RT-PCR kit. A multiplex PCR was then performed as the second round. TCRdb itself ran the multiplex PCR reads through MiXCR, one entry per CDR3 protein. The sample includes 150,000 to 200,000 distinct CDR3 sequences, over 35% seen only once; the top ten take about 6%. This clonotype was picked up many times.

This chain joins TRBV10-3 and TRBJ2-7; 11 bases agree with TRBD1. This TCR derives from a middle-aged woman with Graves' ophthalmopathy. Material for sequencing was peripheral blood. DNA for the CDR3: TGTGCCATCAGCGGACAGGGGGCGCGGTACGAGCAGTACTTC. Translating gives CAISGQGARYEQYF.